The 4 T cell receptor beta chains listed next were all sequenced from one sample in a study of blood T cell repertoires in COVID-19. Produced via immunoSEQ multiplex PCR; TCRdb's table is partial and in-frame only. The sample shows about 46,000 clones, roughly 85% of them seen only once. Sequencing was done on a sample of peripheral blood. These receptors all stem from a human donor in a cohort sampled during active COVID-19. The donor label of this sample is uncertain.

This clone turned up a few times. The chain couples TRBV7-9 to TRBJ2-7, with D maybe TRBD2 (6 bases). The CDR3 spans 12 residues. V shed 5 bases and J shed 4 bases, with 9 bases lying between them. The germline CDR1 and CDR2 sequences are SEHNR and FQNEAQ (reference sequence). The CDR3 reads CASSPEGYEQYF. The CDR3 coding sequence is TGTGCCAGCAGCCCGGAGGGTTACGAGCAGTACTTC.

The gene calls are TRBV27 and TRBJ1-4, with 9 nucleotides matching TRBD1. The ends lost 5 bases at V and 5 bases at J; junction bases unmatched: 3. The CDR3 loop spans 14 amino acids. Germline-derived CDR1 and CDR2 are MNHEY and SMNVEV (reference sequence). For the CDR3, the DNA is TGTGCCAGCAGTCCGACAGGGGGGAATGAAAAACTGTTTTTT. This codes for CASSPTGGNEKLFF.

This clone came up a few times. CDR3 region: CASSSRGLGGNTIYF. Here the CDR3 DNA reads TGTGCCAGCAGTTCTAGGGGTTTAGGTGGAAACACCATATATTTT. The J gene is TRBJ1-3, the V gene TRBV27; a possible D gene is TRBD1 (5 bases). The CDR3 consists of 15 residues. Trimming took 4 bases from V and 3 from J, leaving 13 bases between them. The germline gives CDR1 MNHEY, CDR2 SMNVEV (reference sequence).

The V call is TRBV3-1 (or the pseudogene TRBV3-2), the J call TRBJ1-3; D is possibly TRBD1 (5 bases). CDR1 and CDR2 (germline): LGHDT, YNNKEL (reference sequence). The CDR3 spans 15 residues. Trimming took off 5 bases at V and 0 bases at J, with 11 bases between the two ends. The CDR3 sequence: CASSTIDSSGNTIYF. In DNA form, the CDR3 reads TGTGCCAGCAGCACAATAGACAGCTCTGGAAACACCATATATTTT.